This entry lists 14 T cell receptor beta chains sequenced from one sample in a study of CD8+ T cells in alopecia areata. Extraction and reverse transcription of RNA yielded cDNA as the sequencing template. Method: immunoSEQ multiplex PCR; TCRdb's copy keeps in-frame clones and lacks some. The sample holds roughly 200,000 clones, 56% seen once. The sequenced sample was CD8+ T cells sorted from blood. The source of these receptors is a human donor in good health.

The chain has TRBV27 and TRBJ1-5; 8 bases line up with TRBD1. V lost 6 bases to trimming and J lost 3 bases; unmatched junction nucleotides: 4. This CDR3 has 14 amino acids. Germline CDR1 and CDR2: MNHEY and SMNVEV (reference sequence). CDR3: CASSSGGVNQPQHF. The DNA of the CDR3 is TGTGCCAGCAGCTCAGGGGGCGTCAATCAGCCCCAGCATTTT.

This CDR3 reads CSVDFGTQENTEAFF. The CDR3 bases are TGCAGCGTTGACTTTGGGACACAGGAGAACACTGAAGCTTTCTTT. The chain employs TRBV29-1 and TRBJ1-1; a weak D match, TRBD1 (6 bases). Per germline, CDR1 SQVTM and CDR2 ANQGSEA. Trimming stripped 3 bases from V and 1 base from J, with 15 bases between. CDR3 size: 15 residues.

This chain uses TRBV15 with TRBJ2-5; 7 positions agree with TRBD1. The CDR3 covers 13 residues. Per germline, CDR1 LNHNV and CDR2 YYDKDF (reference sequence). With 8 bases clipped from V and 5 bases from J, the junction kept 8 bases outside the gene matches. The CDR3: CATSEGAAETQYF. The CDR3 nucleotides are TGTGCCACCTCCGAGGGGGCGGCGGAGACCCAGTACTTC. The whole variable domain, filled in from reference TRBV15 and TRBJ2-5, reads DAMVIQNPRYQVTQFGKPVTLSCSQTLNHNVMYWYQQKSSQAPKLLFHYYDKDFNNEADTPDNFQSRRPNTSFCFLDIRSPGLGDTAMYLCATSEGAAETQYFGPGTRLLVL.

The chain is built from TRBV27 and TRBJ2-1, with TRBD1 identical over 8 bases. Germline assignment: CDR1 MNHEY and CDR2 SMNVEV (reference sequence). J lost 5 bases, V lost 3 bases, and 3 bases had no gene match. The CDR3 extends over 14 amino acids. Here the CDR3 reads CASSFRGPNNEQFF. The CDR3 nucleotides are TGTGCCAGCAGTTTCAGGGGGCCTAACAATGAGCAGTTCTTC.

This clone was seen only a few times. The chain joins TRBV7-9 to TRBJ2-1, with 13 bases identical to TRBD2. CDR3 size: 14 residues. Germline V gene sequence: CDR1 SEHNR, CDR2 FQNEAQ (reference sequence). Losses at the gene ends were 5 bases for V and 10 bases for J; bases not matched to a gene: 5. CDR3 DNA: TGTGCCAGCAGCCCCCGGACTAGCGGGGGAGAGCAGTTCTTC. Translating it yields CASSPRTSGGEQFF.

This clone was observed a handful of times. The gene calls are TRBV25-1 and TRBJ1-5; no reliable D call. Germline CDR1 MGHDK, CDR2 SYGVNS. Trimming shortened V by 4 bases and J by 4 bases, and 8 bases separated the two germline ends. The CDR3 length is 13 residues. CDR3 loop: CASSARENQPQHF. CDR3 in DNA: TGTGCCAGCAGTGCAAGGGAGAATCAGCCCCAGCATTTT.

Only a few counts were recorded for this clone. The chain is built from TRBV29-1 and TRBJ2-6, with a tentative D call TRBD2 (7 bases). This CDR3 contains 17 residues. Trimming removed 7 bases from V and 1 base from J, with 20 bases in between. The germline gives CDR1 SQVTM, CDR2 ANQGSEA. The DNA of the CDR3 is TGCAGCGCCCCGGCGGAGAGGGGGGGGTCTGGGGCCAACGTCCTGACTTTC. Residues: CSAPAERGGSGANVLTF.

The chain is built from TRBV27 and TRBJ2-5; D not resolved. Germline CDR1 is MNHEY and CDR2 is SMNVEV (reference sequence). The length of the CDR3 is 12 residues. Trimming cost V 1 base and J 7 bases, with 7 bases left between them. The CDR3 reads CASSLLVGTQYF. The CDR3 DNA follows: TGTGCCAGCAGTTTATTAGTAGGGACCCAGTACTTC.

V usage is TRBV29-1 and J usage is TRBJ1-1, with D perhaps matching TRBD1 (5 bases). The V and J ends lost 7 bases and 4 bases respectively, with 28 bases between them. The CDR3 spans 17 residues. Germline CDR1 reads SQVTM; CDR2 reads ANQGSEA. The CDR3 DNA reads TGCAGCGCCCCTGCAGTGGGAGATGGGGACCTGGGCACTGAAGCTTTCTTT. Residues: CSAPAVGDGDLGTEAFF.

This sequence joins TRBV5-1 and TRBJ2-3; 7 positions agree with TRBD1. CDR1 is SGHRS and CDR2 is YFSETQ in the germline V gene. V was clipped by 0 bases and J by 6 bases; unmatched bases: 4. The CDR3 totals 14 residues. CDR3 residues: CASSLATGADTQYF. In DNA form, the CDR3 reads TGCGCCAGCAGCTTGGCCACAGGGGCGGATACGCAGTATTTT.

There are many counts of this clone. The CDR3 nucleotides read TGTGCCAGCAGTGAATCCGGGAATCAGCCCCAGCATTTT. Protein: CASSESGNQPQHF. This chain uses TRBV6-5 with TRBJ1-5; unclear D gene. From germline, CDR1 is MNHEY and CDR2 SVGAGI. The CDR3 extends over 13 amino acids. V shed 5 bases and J shed 4 bases, with 9 bases lying between them.

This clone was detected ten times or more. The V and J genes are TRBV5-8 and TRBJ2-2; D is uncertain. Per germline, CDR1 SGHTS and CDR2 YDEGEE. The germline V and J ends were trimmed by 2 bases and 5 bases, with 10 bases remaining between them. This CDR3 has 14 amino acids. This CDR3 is CASSFDGSTGELFF. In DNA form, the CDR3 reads TGTGCCAGCAGCTTCGACGGTTCAACCGGGGAGCTGTTTTTT.

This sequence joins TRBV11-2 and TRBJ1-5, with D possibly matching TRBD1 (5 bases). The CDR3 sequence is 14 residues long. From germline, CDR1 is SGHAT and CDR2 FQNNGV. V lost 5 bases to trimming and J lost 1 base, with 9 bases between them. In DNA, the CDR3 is TGTGCCAGCAGCGTCGGGGGGAGCAATCAGCCCCAGCATTTT. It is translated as CASSVGGSNQPQHF.

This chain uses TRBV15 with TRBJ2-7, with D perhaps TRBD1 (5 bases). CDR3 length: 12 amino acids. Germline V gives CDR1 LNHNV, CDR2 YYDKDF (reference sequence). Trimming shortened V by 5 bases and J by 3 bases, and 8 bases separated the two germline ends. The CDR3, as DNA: TGTGCCACCAGCCCAGGGCACTACGAGCAGTACTTC. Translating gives CATSPGHYEQYF.